This T cell receptor (beta chain) came from a study of shared clonotypes between healthy human individuals (TCRdb year 2020). At the level of the whole study: A couple of women and a few men aged 18 to 49 years were included in the cohort. For each donor, CD4 naive and CD4 memory were each run on three plates, CD8 naive on two plates, and CD8 memory on one plate. Blood TCR repertoires of roughly five healthy adults were deeply sequenced to estimate repertoire size and the extent of clonotype sharing between individuals. To increase sequencing depth and limit assay-specific biases, TCR repertoire library preparation and sequencing were carried out by different laboratories using diverse techniques. Leukapheresis yielded between about 0.8 and 8.9 billion PBMCs per donor. Paper-wide results and their limitations: About 4.5% of naive CD4, 3.5% of naive CD8, roughly 2.4% of memory CD4, and over 0.35% of memory CD8 clonotypes were shared across several donors. Rarefaction of sorted-subset datasets indicated incomplete sequencing despite the large sequencing depth. Larger estimated clonotype richness was generally found for naive subsets than for memory subsets. Sampling was limited to blood, and TCR repertoires in tissue likely differ from TCR repertoires in blood. Compared with non-shared clonotypes, clonotypes shared by all four sorted-subset donors had higher generation probabilities. Pairwise subsampling led to the expectation that sequencing depth would affect the degree of clonotype sharing among donors. The small number of donors limited the genetic and exposure-history diversity represented.

The CDR3 has 14 amino acids, counting the end cysteine and phenylalanine. CDR3 DNA only is kept here, 42 bases in frame from base 1. Comments on this clone: Its cognate antigen has yet to be identified. No base-level quality is on record; no much larger clone is a single base apart.

Using the deep immunoSEQ assay, TCR CDR3 regions were amplified from genomic DNA by multiplex PCR. Extracted genomic DNA from each cell subset was distributed evenly across all wells of several immunoSEQ 96-well plates, and each plate was treated as a replicate. For sorted subsets, each replicate PCR was loaded with 200 ng genomic DNA, equivalent to 30,000 or so T cell genomes. Purified libraries were measured with a Qubit 3.0 fluorometer, size-checked on a Bioanalyzer 2100, and measured again with the KAPA Library Quantification kit. Every immunoSEQ 96-well plate was sequenced on a dedicated single-read 150-cycle Illumina NextSeq 550 flow cell. Per the original workflow: Because the immunoSEQ output held only junctional sequences and lacked quality scores, the filtering could not match the filtering applied to full-length reads. To assign V/J genes and CDR3, sequences were annotated using PyIR, a Python wrapper for IgBLAST v1.9, with IMGT germline references. Reads were removed for weak V/J assignments (E-value above 1e-6), missing CDR3, stop codons, out-of-frame junctions, or ambiguous translated residues. V3J clonotypes were defined by identical inferred V gene, J gene, and CDR3 amino acid sequence. Percentage overlap between repertoires was calculated by dividing the number of shared unique clonotypes by the size of the smaller repertoire. Repertoire richness was assessed with RTK rarefaction, the Chao1 estimator, and Recon v2.1 estimates of unobserved clonotypes. Generation probabilities for all TCRbeta clonotypes obtained by the gDNA method from a handful of donors were computed using OLGA. The clones in this table, taken by TCRdb from immuneACCESS, are in-frame only. Not every clone is retained; where verified, under half of the shortfall comes from an unresolved V gene, and the cause of the rest is unknown. V and J calls and clone size come straight from that table; D and trimming were deduced from the DNA. For this sample the table gives hundreds of thousands of clones, of which 80% to 95% were detected only once. Around 24% of the sample comes from the top ten.

CD8 naive samples were CD45RO-negative cells positively selected for CCR7, giving a CD45RA+CCR7+ population that excluded TemRA cells. The donors were healthy, HIV-negative adults who had no recently reported acute infections or vaccinations. Only Caucasian adults living in Nashville, Tennessee, USA were represented among the donors. After blood collection by leukapheresis, PBMCs were isolated using Ficoll-Histopaque density gradient centrifugation and then cryopreserved in the vapor phase of liquid nitrogen. Analytical flow cytometry was used to check the purity and quantity of each magnetically sorted T cell population. From each sorted fraction, genomic DNA was isolated and quantified by UV absorbance on a Nanodrop 2000c.

The sequence was obtained from a man younger than 40 in good health. The sequence is built from TRBV21-1 and TRBJ2-3. TRBV21-1 is a pseudogene locus. Material for sequencing was naive CD8+ T cells sorted from blood. The cell subset or site label here, explained by the study, means: CD45RA+CCR7+. The DNA is as follows: TGTGCCAGCAGCAACATAGGGCCCGGGGATACGCAGTATTTT. Translated, this gives CASSNIGPGDTQYF.